The 25 T cell receptor beta chains given below trace back to one sample, sequenced in a study of vaccination effects on CD4 cells after COVID-19. Culturing for ten to eleven days preceded CD4+ T cell isolation. Two doses of BNT162b2 or mRNA-1273 vaccine were administered to participants. No antigen is known for these receptors. Method: immunoSEQ multiplex PCR; TCRdb's copy keeps in-frame clones and lacks some. This sample has just over 55,000 clones, with approximately 80% found just once. The starting material was CD4+ T cells from PBMCs cultured without peptide, obtained after COVID-19 vaccination. The receptors shown here come from a human donor who received a COVID-19 vaccine.

This clone was seen only a few times. The chain joins TRBV6-5 to TRBJ1-2; possibly TRBD1 for D (5 bases). V dropped 7 bases and J dropped 5 bases, with 20 bases sitting between them. Germline CDR1 reads MNHEY; CDR2 reads SVGAGI. CDR3 size: 15 residues. CDR3 amino acids: CASTGERGYRYGYTF. The CDR3 DNA follows: TGTGCCAGCACTGGGGAAAGGGGTTATCGGTATGGCTACACCTTC.

The chain joins TRBV28 to TRBJ1-6; TRBD1 matches 7 bases. V lost 3 bases, J lost 7 bases, and 9 bases stayed unmatched. Germline V CDR1 and CDR2: MDHEN, SYDVKM. The length of the CDR3 is 16 residues. The CDR3 sequence: CASSFPIDRVNSPLHF. CDR3 in DNA: TGTGCCAGCAGTTTCCCTATCGACAGGGTAAATTCACCCCTCCACTTT.

V is TRBV6-5 and J is TRBJ1-6; D gene ambiguous. V was shortened by 2 bases and J by 6 bases, with 8 bases between the two germline ends. The germline V gene has CDR1 MNHEY and CDR2 SVGAGI. The CDR3 contains 14 residues. The CDR3 region has the DNA TGTGCCAGCAGTTACAAAGGGAGTAATTCACCCCTCCACTTT. Translated: CASSYKGSNSPLHF.

This chain joins TRBV6-1 and TRBJ2-2; no reliable D call. CDR1 is MNHNS, CDR2 SASEGT, per germline. CDR3 length equals 15 residues. With 3 bases removed from V and 2 bases from J, the gap between germline ends came to 10 bases. Here the CDR3 reads CASSEGPLNTGELFF. CDR3 nucleotides: TGTGCCAGCAGTGAGGGTCCACTCAACACCGGGGAGCTGTTTTTT.

This chain uses TRBV5-1 with TRBJ2-5; 7 nucleotides line up with TRBD2. Germline loops: CDR1 SGHRS, CDR2 YFSETQ. This CDR3 has 15 residues. Trimming cost V 2 bases and J 4 bases; bases outside gene matches: 8. The chain's CDR3 is CASSFGGSGGETQYF. The CDR3 DNA follows: TGCGCCAGCAGCTTCGGCGGGAGTGGGGGAGAGACCCAGTACTTC.

This chain joins TRBV6-5 and TRBJ2-7; 9 nucleotides align to TRBD1. CDR3 length: 15 amino acids. The germline CDR1 and CDR2 sequences are MNHEY and SVGAGI. Unmatched junction bases numbered 10, after V lost 6 bases and J lost 4 bases. Here the CDR3 reads CASSSRGTGRYEQYF. Written as DNA, the CDR3 is TGTGCCAGCAGCTCCAGGGGGACAGGGCGGTACGAGCAGTACTTC.

The J gene is TRBJ1-1, the V gene TRBV2; D is unclear. Germline CDR1 is SNHLY and CDR2 is FYNNEI. This CDR3 is 13 amino acids long. Between the trimmed V and J ends, which lost 1 base and 0 bases, there was a span of 3 bases. The CDR3 reads CASSEEMNTEAFF. The CDR3 DNA reads as TGTGCCAGCAGTGAAGAGATGAACACTGAAGCTTTCTTT.

This chain joins TRBV6-1 and TRBJ2-5; 8 nucleotides align to TRBD2. The CDR3 extends over 15 amino acids. The V segment lost 3 bases and the J segment 3 bases; nucleotides outside the gene matches: 6. CDR1 and CDR2 (germline): MNHNS, SASEGT. Here the CDR3 reads CASSEMAGGKETQYF. The CDR3 DNA follows: TGTGCCAGCAGTGAGATGGCGGGGGGCAAAGAGACCCAGTACTTC.

The gene calls are TRBV27 and TRBJ1-5; D is undetermined. The CDR3 spans 17 residues. The V and J ends lost 5 bases and 1 base respectively, with 18 bases between them. Germline loops: CDR1 MNHEY, CDR2 SMNVEV (reference sequence). The DNA of the CDR3 is TGTGCCAGCAGTCTGGGTTACTCTGGCGGGAGCAATCAGCCCCAGCATTTT. Protein sequence: CASSLGYSGGSNQPQHF.

This sequence joins TRBV7-9 and TRBJ1-6, with D maybe TRBD1 (5 bases). V shed 5 bases and J shed 11 bases, with 16 bases lying between them. The CDR3 contains 14 residues. Germline CDR1 reads SEHNR; CDR2 reads FQNEAQ (reference sequence). Here the CDR3 reads CASSISGGTPPLHF. The CDR3 bases are TGTGCCAGCAGCATTAGTGGTGGGACGCCACCCCTCCACTTT.

The CDR3 is CASSLGTVSGNTIYF. For the CDR3, the DNA is TGTGCCAGCTCACTGGGGACAGTCTCTGGAAACACCATATATTTT. V gene TRBV18 combines with J gene TRBJ1-3, with 7 bases fitting TRBD1. The CDR3 length is 15 residues. The ends lost 4 bases at V and 0 bases at J; junction bases unmatched: 3. Germline lookup yields CDR1 KGHSH and CDR2 LQKENI.

This chain joins TRBV11-1 and TRBJ1-1; a weak D match, TRBD1 (6 bases). Trimming pared 2 bases from V and 8 bases from J, leaving 12 bases between. The germline gives CDR1 SGHAT, CDR2 FQDESV (reference sequence). The CDR3 consists of 13 residues. CDR3 loop: CASSLFGDREAFF. CDR3 sequence (DNA): TGTGCCAGCAGCTTATTTGGAGACAGGGAAGCTTTCTTT.

The chain combines TRBV11-2 with TRBJ2-5; 8 positions agree with TRBD1. Per the germline V gene, CDR1 is SGHAT and CDR2 is FQNNGV. V lost 6 bases, J lost 1 base, and 7 bases stayed unmatched. The CDR3 spans 15 residues. The CDR3 region is CASRRTGTFQETQYF. The CDR3 DNA is TGTGCCAGCAGACGGACAGGGACCTTCCAAGAGACCCAGTACTTC.

The rearrangement uses TRBV7-3 and TRBJ2-2, with 13 positions matching TRBD2. The CDR3 runs 15 residues. The trim removed 3 bases at V and 5 bases at J, leaving 0 bases unmatched. Per the germline V gene, CDR1 is SGHTA and CDR2 is FQGTGA. The chain's CDR3 is CASSLGLAGTGELFF. The CDR3 region has the DNA TGTGCCAGCAGCTTGGGACTAGCGGGGACCGGGGAGCTGTTTTTT.

The chain links TRBV10-3 to TRBJ1-5, with 8 bases identical to TRBD1. There are 13 residues in the CDR3. Germline-derived CDR1 and CDR2 are ENHRY and SYGVKD. J lost 11 bases, V lost 10 bases, and 13 bases had no gene match. CDR3: CASLAGGGLTQHF. The DNA for the CDR3 is TGTGCCAGCCTTGCAGGGGGCGGTTTGACCCAGCATTTT.

This clone was observed a handful of times. The rearrangement joins TRBV27 to TRBJ1-6; D not certain. The CDR3 runs 16 residues. V lost 5 bases and J lost 5, with 16 bases in between. Germline V gives CDR1 MNHEY, CDR2 SMNVEV (reference sequence). Here the CDR3 reads CASSPRSGLHNSPLHF. For the CDR3, the DNA is TGTGCCAGCAGTCCAAGGTCGGGTTTGCATAATTCACCCCTCCACTTT.

This clone occurred a few times. The gene calls are TRBV5-1 and TRBJ1-5; tentative D call: TRBD1 (5 bases). CDR3 length equals 17 residues. Germline V gene lookup returns CDR1 SGHRS and CDR2 YFSETQ. Deletions cut 0 bases from V and 4 bases from J, with 17 bases between. CDR3 residues: CASSLEGATNLNQPQHF. The CDR3 nucleotides read TGCGCCAGCAGCTTGGAAGGGGCGACAAACCTTAATCAGCCCCAGCATTTT.

The J gene is TRBJ1-1, the V gene TRBV11-1, with D unclear. Germline V gene sequence: CDR1 SGHAT, CDR2 FQDESV (reference sequence). CDR3 length: 13 amino acids. Trimming pared 5 bases from V and 1 base from J, leaving 8 bases between. The CDR3 loop reads CASSTRQNTEAFF. CDR3 nucleotides: TGTGCCAGCAGCACCAGACAGAACACTGAAGCTTTCTTT. The complete variable domain, with remaining parts taken from reference TRBV11-1 and TRBJ1-1, reads EAEVAQSPRYKITEKSQAVAFWCDPISGHATLYWYRQILGQGPELLVQFQDESVVDDSQLPKDRFSAERLKGVDSTLKIQPAELGDSAMYLCASSTRQNTEAFFGQGTRLTVV.

This chain links TRBV30 with TRBJ2-5, with D unclear. The CDR3 runs 11 residues. Germline CDR1 reads GTSNPN; CDR2 reads SVGIG (reference sequence). Trimming removed 3 bases from V and 10 bases from J, with 12 bases in between. The CDR3 DNA sequence: TGTGCCTGGAGCGAAGGGCCGGTCCAGTACTTC. It encodes CAWSEGPVQYF.

This chain links TRBV6-4 with TRBJ1-1; 7 nucleotides align to TRBD1. With 6 bases clipped from V and 6 bases from J, the junction kept 10 bases outside the gene matches. The CDR3 sequence is 14 residues long. CDR1 and CDR2 (germline): MRHNA, SNTAGT. CDR3 residues: CASSESGGSAEAFF. The CDR3 nucleotides read TGTGCCAGCAGCGAATCAGGGGGTAGTGCTGAAGCTTTCTTT.

The CDR3 DNA reads TGTGCCAGCAGCTCGGCCTTTGGGCAGGGGACTACCTACGAGCAGTACTTC. Amino acids: CASSSAFGQGTTYEQYF. The chain carries TRBV13 and TRBJ2-7; TRBD2 might be the D (7 bases). The CDR3 spans 17 residues. From germline, CDR1 is PRHDT and CDR2 FYEKMQ (reference sequence). Trimming cost V 4 bases and J 2 bases, with 21 bases left between them.

The chain uses TRBV7-8 and TRBJ1-2; TRBD1 agrees at 9 bases. Germline CDR1 SGHVS, CDR2 FQNEAQ. V lost 1 base, J lost 0 bases, and 6 bases stayed unmatched. The length of the CDR3 is 17 residues. CDR3 amino acids: CASSLGPRQGANYGYTF. The CDR3 DNA sequence: TGTGCCAGCAGCTTAGGTCCGAGACAGGGGGCTAACTATGGCTACACCTTC.

This chain joins TRBV28 and TRBJ2-5, with TRBD2 matching 12 bases. Germline trimming cut 5 bases from V and 4 bases from J; bases unmatched to any gene: 5. Germline V gene sequence: CDR1 MDHEN, CDR2 SYDVKM. CDR3 size: 15 residues. CDR3 bases: TGTGCCAGCAGTCTAGCGGGAGGGGTTCGAGAGACCCAGTACTTC. Its translation: CASSLAGGVRETQYF.

The chain links TRBV4-3 to TRBJ1-6, with TRBD1 identical over 7 bases. V lost 1 base, J lost 7 bases, and 7 bases stayed unmatched. This CDR3 region has 16 residues. Germline CDR1 reads LGHNA; CDR2 reads YSLEER. CDR3 sequence reads: CASSQVGGSLNSPLHF. The DNA for the CDR3 is TGCGCCAGCAGCCAAGTAGGGGGCAGCCTAAATTCACCCCTCCACTTT.

The genes are TRBV19 and TRBJ1-6; D not resolved. Germline V gene data show CDR1 as LNHDA and CDR2 as SQIVND (reference sequence). V was clipped by 2 bases and J by 8 bases, with 13 bases between them. The CDR3 has 15 amino acids. CDR3 in DNA: TGTGCCAGTAGTATACCGAACCGGCGGGATTCACCCCTCCACTTT. This codes for CASSIPNRRDSPLHF.